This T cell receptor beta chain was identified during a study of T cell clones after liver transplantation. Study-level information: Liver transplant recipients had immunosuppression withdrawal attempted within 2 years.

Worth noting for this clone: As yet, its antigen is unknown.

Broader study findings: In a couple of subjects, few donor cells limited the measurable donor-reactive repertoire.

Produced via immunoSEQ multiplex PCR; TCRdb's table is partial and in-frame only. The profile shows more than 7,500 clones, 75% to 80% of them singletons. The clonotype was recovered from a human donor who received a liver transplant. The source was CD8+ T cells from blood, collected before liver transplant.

In DNA, the CDR3 is TGCGCCAGCAGTGAGGCGCACAACACAGATACGCAGTATTTT. Residues: CASSEAHNTDTQYF. The rearrangement uses TRBV10-1 and TRBJ2-3; D gene uncertain. The germline gives CDR1 WNHNN, CDR2 SYGVQD (reference sequence). V was pared by 2 bases and J by 2 bases, with 8 bases between. The CDR3 is 14 amino acids.